These 23 T cell receptor beta chains share one sample of origin, sequenced in a study of T cell clonality in common variable immunodeficiency. Sequenced by immunoSEQ multiplex PCR; TCRdb stores in-frame clones only, minus some. The profile covers 35,000 to 55,000 clones, none occurring a single time. The source material was peripheral blood mononuclear cells. The receptor set was obtained from a person aged 18 to 70 in good health.

Ten or more counts support this clone. The sequence runs out 3 residues before the end of the CDR3; the remainder is reconstructed from the germline J gene. The V gene is TRBV4-1, the J gene TRBJ2-7; D might be TRBD1 (5 bases). Germline lookup yields CDR1 MGHRA and CDR2 YSYEKL. The CDR3 is made up of 15 amino acids. The V gene lost 0 bases and the J gene lost 1 base, with 10 bases spanning the gap. CDR3 protein: CASSQDGAVSYEQYF. The CDR3 bases that were read are TGCGCCAGCAGCCAAGATGGGGCGGTATCCTACGAG.

This clone was seen ten or more times. CDR3 bases read: TGTGCCAGTGGTCCAAGGGGGAGAAATGCAGATACG. Its protein product is CASGPRGRNADT. The full CDR3 protein is CASGPRGRNADTQYF. V usage is TRBV19 and J usage is TRBJ2-3; maybe TRBD1 (6 bases). The DNA ends 3 residues before the CDR3 does, and the rest of the CDR3 is filled in from the germline J gene. CDR3 size: 15 residues. The V end was cut by 8 bases, the J end by 4 bases, with 19 bases between. The germline CDR1 and CDR2 sequences are LNHDA and SQIVND (reference sequence).

This clone occurred many times. The read terminates 3 residues before the CDR3 end, so the remaining end is supplied by the germline J gene. The V and J genes are TRBV28 and TRBJ1-2, with 7 nucleotides matching TRBD1. Trimming cost V 6 bases and J 2 bases; bases outside gene matches: 6. There are 14 residues in the CDR3. From germline, CDR1 is MDHEN and CDR2 SYDVKM. The covered CDR3 bases are TGTGCCAGCAGAAGACCGGGACAGAACTATGGC. It encodes CASRRPGQNYG. The whole CDR3 protein reads CASRRPGQNYGYTF.

At least ten counts were recorded for this clone. The CDR3 goes on 3 residues after the read ends, and that part is filled in from the germline J gene. The rearrangement links TRBV20-1 to TRBJ1-3; D call uncertain. Germline CDR1 is DFQATT and CDR2 is SNEGSKA (reference sequence). V was cut by 1 base and J by 5 bases, with 12 bases left in between. The CDR3 has 14 amino acids. The CDR3 protein is CSARVPGGRNTIYF. The DNA read from the CDR3 is TGCAGTGCTAGAGTCCCAGGAGGTAGAAACACC.

The CDR3 loop reads CASSHGEQVYGYTF. The sequenced part of the CDR3 DNA is TGTGCCAGCAGCCATGGGGAACAGGTCTATGGC. The V and J genes are TRBV7-9 and TRBJ1-2, with D tentatively TRBD1 (5 bases). The read terminates 3 residues ahead of where the CDR3 ends, so the germline J gene completes it. Germline V lookup: CDR1 SEHNR, CDR2 FQNEAQ (reference sequence). This CDR3 is 14 amino acids long. V was clipped by 5 bases and J by 4 bases, with 14 bases between them.

This clone was seen ten or more times. Read sequence stops 3 residues before the CDR3 end, and the germline J gene provides the missing end. The chain combines TRBV29-1 with TRBJ1-4, with a weak D call TRBD1 (5 bases). Germline V gene lookup returns CDR1 SQVTM and CDR2 ANQGSEA. The CDR3 is made up of 12 amino acids. V was cut by 6 bases and J by 4 bases, with 9 bases left in between. The sequenced part of the CDR3 DNA is TGCAGCGTCGGGGGTCATAATGAAAAA. As protein: CSVGGHNEK. The complete CDR3 reads CSVGGHNEKLFF.

This clone was detected many times. The CDR3 end falls 3 residues outside the read, so it is completed with the germline J gene. The gene calls are TRBV2 and TRBJ2-3; possibly TRBD2 for D (6 bases). The CDR3 length is 16 residues. Germline V lookup: CDR1 SNHLY, CDR2 FYNNEI. V dropped 6 bases and J dropped 3 bases, with 19 bases sitting between them. The CDR3 DNA, read in part, is TGTGCCAGCAGACTCAGGGACGGGGGAACGACAGATACG. This translates into CASRLRDGGTTDT. Given in full, the CDR3 is CASRLRDGGTTDTQYF.

This clone was picked up many times. CDR3: CASSPNTEAFF. The part of the CDR3 DNA that was read is TGTGCCAGCAGTCCAAACACTGAA. The chain recombines TRBV28 with TRBJ1-1, with unresolved D. The CDR3 end lies 3 residues beyond the end of the read and is filled in from the germline J gene. The germline gives CDR1 MDHEN, CDR2 SYDVKM. V lost 5 bases, J lost 2 bases, and 3 bases lay in between. This CDR3 contains 11 residues.

This clone was counted at least ten times. The read ends 3 residues early relative to the CDR3; the germline J gene fills the gap. This chain links TRBV7-8 with TRBJ1-2, with a weak D call TRBD1 (5 bases). Germline lookup yields CDR1 SGHVS and CDR2 FQNEAQ. This CDR3 spans 13 amino acids. The CDR3 protein is CASSPGGVGGYTF. Incomplete CDR3 DNA: TGTGCCAGCAGCCCTGGAGGGGTGGGAGGC.

About this clone itself: The read comes to an end 3 residues before the CDR3 does, leaving the germline J gene to fill in the end. The chain recombines TRBV5-1 with TRBJ1-4; 7 nucleotides agree with TRBD1. CDR1 SGHRS and CDR2 YFSETQ come from the germline V gene. The CDR3 covers 14 residues. CDR3 DNA, as far as it was read: TGCGCCAGCAGCCTTGCGACAGGGAGCTCACCA. Amino acid sequence: CASSLATGSSP. The whole CDR3 protein is CASSLATGSSPLFF.

This clone was observed at least ten times. The CDR3 is cut off 3 residues early in the read; its end comes from the germline J gene. The rearrangement joins TRBV10-3 to TRBJ2-7; TRBD2 aligns across 10 bases. V was pared by 3 bases and J by 4 bases, with 9 bases of the junction left unmatched. This CDR3 has 16 residues. CDR1 and CDR2 from the germline V gene are ENHRY and SYGVKD. The CDR3 reads CAISDHSSGSRYEQYF. The CDR3 bases that were read are TGTGCCATCAGTGACCACTCTAGCGGGAGTAGGTACGAG.

This clone was observed many times. The read is 3 residues too short to cover the CDR3 end, so that end is filled in from the germline J gene. The chain combines TRBV4-2 with TRBJ2-1, with D maybe TRBD1 (6 bases). Germline lookup yields CDR1 LGHNA and CDR2 YNFKEQ. V dropped 0 bases and J dropped 7 bases, with 19 bases sitting between them. This CDR3 is 17 amino acids long. The CDR3 sequence: CASSQELGTPQANEQFF. CDR3 DNA, as far as it was read: TGTGCCAGCAGCCAAGAATTGGGGACACCCCAGGCGAATGAG.

This clone appeared many times. The read halts 3 residues ahead of the CDR3 end, with the missing end drawn from the germline J gene. The J gene is TRBJ1-3, the V gene TRBV5-5; 11 bases map to TRBD1. V trimming: 3 bases; J trimming: 2 bases; junction bases outside the gene matches: 1. The CDR3 is 15 amino acids. Germline lookup yields CDR1 SGHKS and CDR2 YYEKEE (reference sequence). The CDR3 DNA, read in part, is TGTGCCAGCAGCTGGACAGGGGGCCCTGGAAACACC. Amino acids: CASSWTGGPGNT. The full CDR3 reads CASSWTGGPGNTIYF.

This clone was found many times. The read ends 3 residues before the CDR3 terminus; that terminus is restored from the germline J gene. V and J are TRBV28 and TRBJ1-1, with a tentative D call TRBD1 (6 bases). This CDR3 is built from 16 residues. Between the trimmed V and J ends, which lost 0 bases and 5 bases, there was a span of 16 bases. The germline V gene encodes CDR1 MDHEN and CDR2 SYDVKM. This CDR3 is CASSLWFAAGETEAFF. The DNA read from the CDR3 is TGTGCCAGCAGTTTATGGTTCGCGGCAGGGGAAACTGAA. The variable domain in full, completed from reference TRBV28 and TRBJ1-1, reads DVKVTQSSRYLVKRTGEKVFLECVQDMDHENMFWYRQDPGLGLRLIYFSYDVKMKEKGDIPEGYSVSREKKERFSLILESASTNQTSMYLCASSLWFAAGETEAFFGQGTRLTVV.

This clone was picked up many times. Coverage ceases 3 residues before the CDR3 finishes, and the germline J gene fills in the end. The chain recombines TRBV5-1 with TRBJ1-1, with D perhaps TRBD1 (5 bases). The CDR3 totals 13 residues. V gave up 0 bases and J gave up 6 bases, with 9 bases separating them. The V gene's germline CDR1 is SGHRS and CDR2 YFSETQ. Incomplete CDR3 DNA: TGCGCCAGCAGCTTGGGGTCAGGGCCTGAA. Protein product: CASSLGSGPE. The entire CDR3 is CASSLGSGPEAFF. The whole variable domain, filled in from reference TRBV5-1 and TRBJ1-1, reads KAGVTQTPRYLIKTRGQQVTLSCSPISGHRSVSWYQQTPGQGLQFLFEYFSETQRNKGNFPGRFSGRQFSNSRSEMNVSTLELGDSALYLCASSLGSGPEAFFGQGTRLTVV.

This clone was counted at least ten times. The read ends 3 residues shy of where the CDR3 ends; the end is completed using the germline J gene. The J gene is TRBJ1-1, the V gene TRBV29-1; unclear D gene. The CDR3 loop spans 13 amino acids. The germline gives CDR1 SQVTM, CDR2 ANQGSEA. The V end was cut by 4 bases, the J end by 1 base, with 10 bases between. Incomplete CDR3 DNA: TGCAGCGTTGTAGCACTCTCGAACACTGAA. Encoded protein: CSVVALSNTE. The full CDR3 sequence reads CSVVALSNTEAFF.

This clone was counted ten times or more. The part of the CDR3 DNA that was read is TGCAGTGCTGTCCGACAGGGGCGTTTTTATAGCAATCAGCCC. It translates to CSAVRQGRFYSNQP. The full CDR3 reads CSAVRQGRFYSNQPQHF. The chain links TRBV20-1 to TRBJ1-5; 8 positions agree with TRBD1. The read finishes 3 residues shy of the CDR3 end, and the germline J gene is used to complete it. CDR1 and CDR2 from the germline V gene are DFQATT and SNEGSKA (reference sequence). Trimming cost V 5 bases and J 0 bases; bases outside gene matches: 12. This CDR3 is built from 17 residues.

This clone showed up many times. The read terminates 3 residues ahead of where the CDR3 ends, so the germline J gene completes it. This chain uses TRBV20-1 with TRBJ2-5; D unresolved. Trimming left V 6 bases short and J 5 bases short, with 19 bases between. The CDR3 extends over 14 amino acids. Germline lookup yields CDR1 DFQATT and CDR2 SNEGSKA (reference sequence). CDR3 in amino acids: CSAESVAVLETQYF. Partial CDR3 DNA: TGCAGTGCGGAGTCGGTAGCCGTTTTGGAGACC.

This clone was counted ten times or more. With the read ending 3 residues before the CDR3 end, the germline J gene is used to fill in that end. This chain uses TRBV5-6 with TRBJ1-6, with 8 bases aligning to TRBD1. Germline-derived CDR1 and CDR2 are SGHDT and YYEEEE. V dropped 4 bases and J dropped 8; count of bases not matched to a gene: 8. There are 15 residues in the CDR3. CDR3 amino acids: CASSLWTGYYSPLHF. The DNA read from the CDR3 is TGTGCCAGCAGCCTCTGGACAGGGTACTATTCACCC.

This clone has at least ten counts. The CDR3 goes on 3 residues after the read ends, and that part is filled in from the germline J gene. This sequence joins TRBV28 and TRBJ1-2, with D possibly TRBD1 on 6 matching bases. The CDR3 is 13 amino acids. CDR1 is MDHEN, CDR2 SYDVKM, per germline. Trimming left V 6 bases short and J 7 bases short, with 15 bases between. The CDR3 sequence is CASSRTGYSGYTF. The covered CDR3 bases are TGTGCCAGCAGCAGAACAGGGTACTCTGGC.

This clone occurred many times. The DNA ends 3 residues before the CDR3 does, and the rest of the CDR3 is filled in from the germline J gene. The chain combines TRBV7-3 with TRBJ2-2; TRBD1 matches at 9 bases. Germline CDR1 is SGHTA and CDR2 is FQGTGA. V shed 3 bases, J shed 2 bases, and the junction held 4 bases outside the gene matches. The CDR3 consists of 16 residues. The part of the CDR3 DNA that was read is TGTGCCAGCAGCTTGGGGGGACAGGGCAACACCGGGGAG. Its translation: CASSLGGQGNTGE. The complete CDR3 reads CASSLGGQGNTGELFF.

At least ten counts were recorded for this clone. Relative to the germline gene, one junction end is altered; a read error may explain this. The missing CDR3 end, 3 residues past where the read stops, is filled in from the germline J gene. The chain combines TRBV4-2 with TRBJ1-3; 7 nucleotides match TRBD1. This CDR3 has 17 residues. Germline CDR1 is LGHNA and CDR2 is YNFKEQ. CDR3 bases read: TGCGCCAGCAGCCAAGATACCAGACAGGGCACTGGAAACACC. As protein: CASSQDTRQGTGNT. The full CDR3 is CASSQDTRQGTGNTIYF.

There are many counts of this clone. Germline and junction disagree at one end, which may indicate a read error. The CDR3 goes on 3 residues after the read ends, and that part is filled in from the germline J gene. This rearrangement joins TRBV4-2 to TRBJ1-1, with D possibly being TRBD1 (5 bases). This CDR3 is built from 15 residues. Germline V gives CDR1 LGHNA, CDR2 YNFKEQ. The CDR3 loop reads CASSQDWRGGTEAFF. The part of the CDR3 DNA that was read is TGCGCCAGCAGCCAAGATTGGAGGGGCGGCACTGAA.